The 30 T cell receptor beta chains given below trace back to one sample, sequenced in a study of cytomegalovirus exposure and HLA in healthy donors. PCR amplification relied on 60 Vbeta primers (plus 13 Jbeta primers). Sequencing used immunoSEQ multiplex PCR; TCRdb keeps in-frame clones, though not all of them. This sample has approximately 97,000 clones; over 60% occur once, and the top ten carry roughly 9.1%. What was sequenced was PBMCs. The receptors shown here come from a male donor in good health and CMV-seropositive.

The chain combines TRBV7-2 with TRBJ2-3; tentatively, D is TRBD1 (6 bases). The ends were cut back, 0 bases at V and 4 bases at J, with 20 bases in the middle. The CDR3 length is 18 residues. The germline V gene has CDR1 SGHTA and CDR2 FQGNSA. CDR3 DNA sequence: TGTGCCAGCAGCTTAGCCACTCTGACAGGAGCCGAAGCAGATACGCAGTATTTT. This translates into CASSLATLTGAEADTQYF.

This sequence joins TRBV5-1 and TRBJ2-1; 14 bases line up with TRBD2. CDR3 length: 19 residues. Trimming cost V 3 bases and J 0 bases; bases outside gene matches: 8. In germline, CDR1 is SGHRS, CDR2 YFSETQ. The CDR3 region is CASSSGGTSGGSSYNEQFF. The CDR3 DNA follows: TGCGCCAGCAGCTCGGGAGGGACTAGCGGGGGAAGCTCCTACAATGAGCAGTTCTTC. Full variable domain (remainder filled in from reference TRBV5-1 and TRBJ2-1): KAGVTQTPRYLIKTRGQQVTLSCSPISGHRSVSWYQQTPGQGLQFLFEYFSETQRNKGNFPGRFSGRQFSNSRSEMNVSTLELGDSALYLCASSSGGTSGGSSYNEQFFGPGTRLTVL.

The genes are TRBV11-1 and TRBJ2-7, with D possibly TRBD1 on 6 matching bases. This CDR3 is 12 amino acids long. The V gene's germline CDR1 is SGHAT and CDR2 FQDESV (reference sequence). The V gene lost 7 bases and the J gene lost 4 bases, with 11 bases spanning the gap. This CDR3 is CASNEQGYEQYF. In nucleotides, the CDR3 is TGTGCCAGCAACGAACAGGGATACGAGCAGTACTTC.

This chain joins TRBV5-6 and TRBJ2-7; D gene uncertain. V was trimmed by 4 bases and J by 3 bases, leaving 11 bases between them. Per the germline V gene, CDR1 is SGHDT and CDR2 is YYEEEE. The CDR3 is 13 amino acids. CDR3 in DNA: TGTGCCAGCAGCCGCGGTCGGATCTACGAGCAGTACTTC. Translating it yields CASSRGRIYEQYF.

The chain links TRBV5-1 to TRBJ2-7; 8 bases match TRBD2. Looked up from germline, CDR1 is SGHRS and CDR2 is YFSETQ. The CDR3 sequence is 14 residues long. Trimming at V came to 4 bases and at J to 2 bases, leaving 5 bases not matched to a gene. The CDR3 region is CASSPGLDTYEQYF. CDR3 bases: TGCGCCAGCAGCCCGGGACTAGACACCTACGAGCAGTACTTC.

The chain uses TRBV29-1 and TRBJ2-6; D unresolved. The CDR3 is made up of 16 amino acids. The ends were cut back, 7 bases at V and 2 bases at J, with 18 bases in the middle. Per the germline V gene, CDR1 is SQVTM and CDR2 is ANQGSEA. CDR3 sequence reads: CSALWANWAGANVLTF. The CDR3 bases are TGCAGCGCCCTGTGGGCGAATTGGGCTGGGGCCAACGTCCTGACTTTC.

This sequence joins TRBV5-1 and TRBJ2-2, with D possibly being TRBD1 (6 bases). This CDR3 comprises 15 residues. V was cut by 6 bases and J by 1 base, with 13 bases left in between. Germline-derived CDR1 and CDR2 are SGHRS and YFSETQ. CDR3 sequence: CASNSGGQNTGELFF. In nucleotides, the CDR3 is TGCGCCAGCAATTCTGGGGGCCAGAACACCGGGGAGCTGTTTTTT.

The V call is TRBV28, the J call TRBJ2-5; a weak D match, TRBD2 (5 bases). Germline values: CDR1 MDHEN, CDR2 SYDVKM. V was cut by 5 bases and J by 5 bases, with 18 bases left in between. The CDR3 length is 15 residues. CDR3 in amino acids: CASSPLHGVGETQYF. The DNA for the CDR3 is TGTGCCAGCAGTCCCTTACACGGGGTCGGGGAGACCCAGTACTTC.

The rearrangement uses TRBV9 and TRBJ1-2; TRBD1 agrees at 8 bases. CDR1 is SGDLS, CDR2 YYNGEE, per germline. After removal of 4 bases from V and 10 bases from J, the junction contained 6 bases not matched to a gene. The CDR3 consists of 12 residues. The CDR3 is CASSSPDRAYTF. In DNA form, the CDR3 reads TGTGCCAGCAGCTCACCGGACAGGGCCTACACCTTC.

CDR3 sequence reads: CASSFVQPTSYNSPLHF. The DNA for the CDR3 is TGTGCCAGCAGTTTTGTACAGCCAACCTCCTATAATTCACCCCTCCACTTT. V is TRBV28 and J is TRBJ1-6; D not certain. Germline V CDR1 and CDR2: MDHEN, SYDVKM. V lost 3 bases and J lost 0, with 12 bases in between. The CDR3 contains 17 residues.

The gene calls are TRBV27 and TRBJ2-1; 9 nucleotides match TRBD2. CDR1 and CDR2 (germline): MNHEY, SMNVEV (reference sequence). The length of the CDR3 is 15 residues. V lost 5 bases, J lost 3 bases, and 5 bases stayed unmatched. In DNA, the CDR3 is TGTGCCAGCAGTCCCCTAGCGGGAAACTACAATGAGCAGTTCTTC. Translating gives CASSPLAGNYNEQFF.

This chain links TRBV11-3 with TRBJ2-3; 11 bases are a match to TRBD2. V lost 4 bases and J lost 2; bases outside the gene matches: 8. This CDR3 is built from 17 residues. Germline values: CDR1 SGHNT, CDR2 YENEEA. The chain's CDR3 is CASSSELAGDLTDTQYF. CDR3 bases: TGTGCCAGCAGCTCCGAACTAGCGGGAGATCTCACAGATACGCAGTATTTT.

This clone was detected once. This chain connects TRBV2 to TRBJ2-7; D may be TRBD2 (6 bases). Trimming took off 7 bases at V and 3 bases at J, with 13 bases between the two ends. In germline, CDR1 is SNHLY, CDR2 FYNNEI. The length of the CDR3 is 13 residues. The CDR3 DNA is TGTGCCAGCACTTGGGACTTTTTCTACGAGCAGTACTTC. Amino acids: CASTWDFFYEQYF.

V is TRBV6-1 and J is TRBJ2-3; 10 positions match TRBD1. CDR3 length: 15 amino acids. J lost 4 bases, V lost 6 bases, and 7 bases had no gene match. Germline V gene sequence: CDR1 MNHNS, CDR2 SASEGT. CDR3 amino acids: CASRTDRGIADTQYF. Written as DNA, the CDR3 is TGTGCCAGCAGGACGGACAGGGGGATTGCAGATACGCAGTATTTT.

In its sample, this clone was seen a few times. The V call is TRBV19, the J call TRBJ1-1; a weak D match, TRBD1 (5 bases). The CDR3 totals 13 residues. Germline V lookup: CDR1 LNHDA, CDR2 SQIVND (reference sequence). With 7 bases removed from V and 4 bases from J, the gap between germline ends came to 13 bases. The CDR3: CASTPLGGTEAFF. Here the CDR3 DNA reads TGTGCCAGTACCCCCCTCGGGGGCACTGAAGCTTTCTTT.

V gene TRBV4-2 combines with J gene TRBJ1-1, with unresolved D. In germline, CDR1 is LGHNA, CDR2 YNFKEQ. The length of the CDR3 is 14 residues. The germline V and J ends were trimmed by 0 bases and 6 bases, with 11 bases remaining between them. CDR3 loop: CASSQELKRSEAFF. In DNA form, the CDR3 reads TGTGCCAGCAGCCAAGAATTAAAGCGGTCTGAAGCTTTCTTT.

The chain is built from TRBV18 and TRBJ2-3, with 10 nucleotides matching TRBD1. The CDR3 runs to 15 residues. CDR1 is KGHSH, CDR2 LQKENI, per germline. V lost 6 bases and J lost 4; bases outside the gene matches: 7. The DNA for the CDR3 is TGTGCCAGCTCGACAGGGGGCAATTCGGCAGATACGCAGTATTTT. Protein product: CASSTGGNSADTQYF.

The V call is TRBV5-1, the J call TRBJ1-2, with 8 bases matching TRBD1. From germline, CDR1 is SGHRS and CDR2 YFSETQ. There are 14 residues in the CDR3. V shed 0 bases, J shed 8 bases, and the junction held 6 bases outside the gene matches. The CDR3 reads CASSLAGQGHGYTF. The DNA for the CDR3 is TGCGCCAGCAGCTTGGCCGGACAGGGACACGGCTACACCTTC.

The CDR3 loop reads CASSYLGGSGSYEQYF. The CDR3 DNA reads TGTGCCAGCAGCTACCTCGGAGGTAGCGGATCCTACGAGCAGTACTTC. The chain links TRBV5-5 to TRBJ2-7; a weak D match, TRBD2 (6 bases). V was clipped by 3 bases and J by 1 base, with 17 bases between them. The V gene's germline CDR1 is SGHKS and CDR2 YYEKEE (reference sequence). The CDR3 is made up of 16 amino acids.

The chain employs TRBV7-2 and TRBJ1-1; TRBD1 is a possible D gene (5 bases). The V end lost 4 bases, the J end lost 4 bases, and 19 bases lay between the germline ends. CDR1 SGHTA and CDR2 FQGNSA come from the germline V gene. This CDR3 is 16 amino acids long. DNA of the CDR3: TGTGCCAGCAGCTCCTCTCTTGGGGGGAAAGGCACTGAAGCTTTCTTT. Translating it yields CASSSSLGGKGTEAFF.

This chain links TRBV5-1 with TRBJ2-5; the match to TRBD1 covers 7 bases. CDR1 is SGHRS, CDR2 YFSETQ, per germline. This CDR3 region has 15 residues. V lost 4 bases and J lost 0; bases outside the gene matches: 6. The CDR3 here is CASSPRGQNQETQYF. For the CDR3, the DNA is TGCGCCAGCAGCCCAAGGGGACAGAACCAAGAGACCCAGTACTTC.

The genes are TRBV28 and TRBJ2-7; 8 positions agree with TRBD1. In germline, CDR1 is MDHEN, CDR2 SYDVKM. J lost 4 bases, V lost 4 bases, and 9 bases had no gene match. The CDR3 loop spans 15 amino acids. The CDR3 loop is CASSSPRTGRYEQYF. CDR3 nucleotides: TGTGCCAGCAGTTCCCCTAGGACAGGGAGATACGAGCAGTACTTC.

V gene TRBV7-2 combines with J gene TRBJ2-4; 15 bases are a match to TRBD2. Trimming took 6 bases from V and 14 from J; bases not matched to a gene: 5. The CDR3 contains 13 residues. In germline, CDR1 is SGHTA, CDR2 FQGNSA. CDR3 amino acids: CASSPGTSGRKYF. CDR3 DNA: TGTGCCAGCAGTCCGGGGACTAGCGGGAGGAAGTACTTC.

The chain is built from TRBV5-1 and TRBJ2-3; 8 bases fit TRBD1. The CDR3 sequence is 14 residues long. Germline V gene data show CDR1 as SGHRS and CDR2 as YFSETQ. V trimming: 3 bases; J trimming: 2 bases; junction bases outside the gene matches: 2. CDR3 protein: CASSSGQVTDTQYF. CDR3 bases: TGCGCCAGCAGCTCGGGACAGGTCACAGATACGCAGTATTTT.

The chain employs TRBV7-2 and TRBJ2-1; TRBD2 matches 11 bases. Germline loops: CDR1 SGHTA, CDR2 FQGNSA. CDR3 size: 13 residues. V was clipped by 7 bases and J by 10 bases; unmatched bases: 6. CDR3 DNA: TGTGCCAGCATAACTAGCGGGAGCTACGAGCAGTTCTTC. Protein sequence: CASITSGSYEQFF.

V is TRBV5-1 and J is TRBJ1-2; 9 bases map to TRBD1. In germline, CDR1 is SGHRS, CDR2 YFSETQ. Trimming removed 0 bases from V and 6 bases from J; junction bases left unmatched: 9. This CDR3 comprises 16 residues. The CDR3 spells CASSLAPTGGTDGYTF. The CDR3 bases are TGCGCCAGCAGCTTGGCCCCGACAGGGGGAACGGATGGCTACACCTTC.

This clone was counted once. The chain joins TRBV28 to TRBJ2-1; the D gene is possibly TRBD2 (5 bases). From germline, CDR1 is MDHEN and CDR2 SYDVKM. The CDR3 is made up of 13 amino acids. Trimming took 10 bases from V and 9 from J, leaving 19 bases between them. CDR3: CAIDGLGGGEQFF. In DNA, the CDR3 is TGTGCCATTGACGGGCTCGGAGGCGGTGAGCAGTTCTTC.

In DNA form, the CDR3 reads TGCGCCAGCAGCTTGGCCGGAATAGCCCCCGGTGAGCAGTTCTTC. This codes for CASSLAGIAPGEQFF. The gene calls are TRBV5-1 and TRBJ2-1; no reliable D call. The CDR3 is 15 amino acids. V was pared by 0 bases and J by 9 bases, with 16 bases between. Germline V lookup: CDR1 SGHRS, CDR2 YFSETQ.

The V call is TRBV27, the J call TRBJ2-5, with 7 bases fitting TRBD2. V lost 3 bases to trimming and J lost 1 base; unmatched junction nucleotides: 5. The CDR3 is 15 residues long. Germline V gives CDR1 MNHEY, CDR2 SMNVEV (reference sequence). CDR3 sequence reads: CASSFHGTTQETQYF. The CDR3 DNA sequence: TGTGCCAGCAGTTTCCACGGGACTACCCAAGAGACCCAGTACTTC.

The chain combines TRBV18 with TRBJ2-7, with no clear D. Germline loops: CDR1 KGHSH, CDR2 LQKENI. This CDR3 spans 13 amino acids. Trimming removed 4 bases at V and 5 bases at J, with 12 bases between. CDR3 DNA: TGTGCCAGCTCACGGATTGGTCGGGACGAGCAGTACTTC. This encodes CASSRIGRDEQYF.